The T cell receptor beta chain under discussion was sequenced for a study of vaccination and CD4 T cells after COVID-19. Regarding treatment: approximately 10-day PBMC culture with coronavirus spike peptide pools or control peptides (ViraFEST assay). V dropped 2 bases and J dropped 0 bases, with 13 bases sitting between them. The CDR3 length is 17 residues. The Oncomine TCR Beta short-read assay was applied to DNA of cultured CD4+ T cells. TCRdb analysed the PCR reads with MiXCR anew, one entry per CDR3 protein. This sample has around 14,000 distinct CDR3 sequences, with roughly 50% found just once. As for this clonotype: Its antigen remains unknown.

The chain combines TRBV23-1 with TRBJ2-2; D possibly corresponds to TRBD1 (6 bases). TRBV23-1 is classed as an ORF, of uncertain function. This sample comprised CD4+ T cells from blood, cultured in vitro, obtained before SARS-CoV-2 vaccination. The sequence derives from a human donor who had recovered from COVID-19. The DNA of the CDR3 is TGCGCCAGCAGTCAAATCTCGGACAGAGCGAACACCGGGGAGCTGTTTTTT. Protein: CASSQISDRANTGELFF.